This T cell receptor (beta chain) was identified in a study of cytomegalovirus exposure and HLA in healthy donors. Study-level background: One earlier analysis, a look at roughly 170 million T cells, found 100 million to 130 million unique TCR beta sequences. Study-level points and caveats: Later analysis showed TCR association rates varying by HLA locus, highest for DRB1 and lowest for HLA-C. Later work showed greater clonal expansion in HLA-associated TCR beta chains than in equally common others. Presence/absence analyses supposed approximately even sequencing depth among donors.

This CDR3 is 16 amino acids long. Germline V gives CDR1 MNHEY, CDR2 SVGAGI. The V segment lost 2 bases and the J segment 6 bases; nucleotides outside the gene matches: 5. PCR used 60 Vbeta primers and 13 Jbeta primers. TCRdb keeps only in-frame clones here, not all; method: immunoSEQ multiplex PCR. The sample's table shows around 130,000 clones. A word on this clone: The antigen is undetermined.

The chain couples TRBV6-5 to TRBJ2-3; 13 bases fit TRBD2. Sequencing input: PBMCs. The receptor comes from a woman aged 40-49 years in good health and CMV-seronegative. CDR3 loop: CASSYTSGGARDTQYF. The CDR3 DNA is TGTGCCAGCAGTTACACTAGCGGGGGGGCTAGGGATACGCAGTATTTT.